Shown below are 8 T cell receptor beta chains from a single sample sequenced in a study of T-cell memory formation after mild COVID-19 (dated by TCRdb to the early 2020s). Library generation was performed with 5' RACE. The reads were generated on an Illumina NovaSeq 6000. The public sequencing data were trimmed at Q25 with fastp and processed into clonotypes with MiXCR by TCRdb, which kept only in-frame beta chains. One record per CDR3 amino acid sequence lists the most common genes and DNA. Counted in this sample were about 240,000 distinct CDR3 sequences; 9.4% of them appeared once. The top ten clonotypes cover around 21% of the sample. Sequenced material: PBMCs or a T cell subset sorted from them (not recorded which). All receptors derive from a young man who had mild COVID-19 (a few samples of this study predate the infection). The sample titles of this study are shuffled in the database, so cell type and time point are left out; the donor was told from shared clones.

This sequence joins TRBV19 and TRBJ2-2, with 7 bases fitting TRBD1. Germline loops: CDR1 LNHDA, CDR2 SQIVND (reference sequence). V lost 2 bases to trimming and J lost 5 bases; unmatched junction nucleotides: 8. The CDR3 consists of 16 residues. The CDR3, as DNA: TGTGCCAGTAGTATACCCACCGGGACAGCGACCGGGGAGCTGTTTTTT. It specifies CASSIPTGTATGELFF. The entire variable domain, with the rest obtained from reference TRBV19 and TRBJ2-2, is as follows: DGGITQSPKYLFRKEGQNVTLSCEQNLNHDAMYWYRQDPGQGLRLIYYSQIVNDFQKGDIAEGYSVSREKKESFPLTVTSAQKNPTAFYLCASSIPTGTATGELFFGEGSRLTVL.

The rearrangement uses TRBV6-2 or TRBV6-3 and TRBJ1-1; TRBD1 agrees at 9 bases. Trimming at V came to 2 bases and at J to 4 bases, leaving 8 bases not matched to a gene. Germline lookup yields CDR1 MNHEY and CDR2 SVGEGT. The CDR3 totals 16 residues. CDR3 sequence (DNA): TGTGCCAGCAGTTACCCCGGGACAGGGTTCGGCACTGAAGCTTTCTTT. Translation: CASSYPGTGFGTEAFF.

This clonotype was seen repeatedly, ten times or more. The chain employs TRBV6-5 and TRBJ1-6, with D unresolved. Trimming pared 0 bases from V and 10 bases from J, leaving 7 bases between. The CDR3 contains 13 residues. Germline-derived CDR1 and CDR2 are MNHEY and SVGAGI. The CDR3 DNA reads TGTGCCAGCAGTTACTCGCCGGGGTCACCCCTCCACTTT. Translation gives CASSYSPGSPLHF.

A few counts support this clonotype. The chain combines TRBV5-1 with TRBJ1-6, with D maybe TRBD1 (5 bases). V lost 4 bases, J lost 8 bases, and 13 bases lay in between. This CDR3 contains 14 residues. Germline CDR1 is SGHRS and CDR2 is YFSETQ. For the CDR3, the DNA is TGCGCCAGCAGCCCACAACTCAGGGATTCACCCCTCCACTTT. It translates to CASSPQLRDSPLHF.

This clonotype came up a few times. CDR3 protein: CASSLGQNTDTQYF. The CDR3 DNA sequence: TGCGCCAGCAGCTTAGGACAGAACACAGATACGCAGTATTTT. This chain uses TRBV5-1 with TRBJ2-3; D may be TRBD1 (6 bases). Germline lookup yields CDR1 SGHRS and CDR2 YFSETQ. Trimming removed 2 bases at V and 2 bases at J, with 9 bases between. The length of the CDR3 is 14 residues.

The V call is TRBV6-5, the J call TRBJ1-1; D is perhaps TRBD1 (6 bases). The CDR3 is 15 residues long. Trimming removed 2 bases at V and 9 bases at J, with 19 bases between. Germline-derived CDR1 and CDR2 are MNHEY and SVGAGI. CDR3 DNA: TGTGCCAGCAGTTACCAAACCGGACAGCCATCGAAAGCTTTCTTT. It encodes CASSYQTGQPSKAFF.

The chain carries TRBV7-9 and TRBJ1-5; D is uncertain. Germline CDR1 is SEHNR and CDR2 is FQNEAQ (reference sequence). V lost 0 bases to trimming and J lost 5 bases, with 5 bases between them. The CDR3 consists of 13 residues. CDR3 sequence: CASSLAWDQPQHF. CDR3 bases: TGTGCCAGCAGCTTAGCTTGGGATCAGCCCCAGCATTTT.

V and J are TRBV15 and TRBJ2-7; TRBD1 is a possible D gene (6 bases). The CDR3 loop spans 15 amino acids. CDR1 is LNHNV and CDR2 is YYDKDF in the germline V gene (reference sequence). V was shortened by 0 bases and J by 5 bases, with 14 bases between the two germline ends. CDR3 sequence (DNA): TGTGCCACCAGCAGAGATTCGTACAGGGTCAACGAGCAGTACTTC. Translation: CATSRDSYRVNEQYF.